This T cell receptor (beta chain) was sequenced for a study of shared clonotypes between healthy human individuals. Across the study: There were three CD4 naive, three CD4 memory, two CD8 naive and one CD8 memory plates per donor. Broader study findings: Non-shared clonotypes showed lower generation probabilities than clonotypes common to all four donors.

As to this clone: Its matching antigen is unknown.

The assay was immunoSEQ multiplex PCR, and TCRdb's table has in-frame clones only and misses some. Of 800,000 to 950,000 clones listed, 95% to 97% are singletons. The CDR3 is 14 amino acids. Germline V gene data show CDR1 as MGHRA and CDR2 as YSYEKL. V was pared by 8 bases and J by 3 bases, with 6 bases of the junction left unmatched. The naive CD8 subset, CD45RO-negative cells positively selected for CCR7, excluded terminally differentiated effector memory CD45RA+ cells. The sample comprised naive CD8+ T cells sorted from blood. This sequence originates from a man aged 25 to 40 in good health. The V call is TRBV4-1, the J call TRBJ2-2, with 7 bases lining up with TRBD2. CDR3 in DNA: TGCGCCAGCGGCAAGGGACTATACACCGGGGAGCTGTTTTTT. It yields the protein CASGKGLYTGELFF.